The entry below describes one T cell receptor beta chain. Its target is not known. The data were obtained in a study of shared clonotypes between healthy human individuals. General study findings and limits: Among the subsets, naive ones generally showed larger estimated richness than memory ones.

Here immunoSEQ multiplex PCR was the method, and the copy in TCRdb shows in-frame clones only, minus some. The sample includes about 730,000 clones, about two thirds of them seen just once. The J segment lost 5 bases and the V segment lost 6 bases, leaving 11 bases of the junction unmatched. The germline CDR1 and CDR2 sequences are MDHEN and SYDVKM. CDR3 length: 15 amino acids. Sequencing used memory CD4+ T cells sorted from blood. The subset was: CD45RA-negative fraction. The chain uses TRBV28 and TRBJ1-1; TRBD1 matches at 8 bases. This clonotype was obtained from a woman younger than 45 in good health. CDR3 DNA: TGTGCCAGCAGGTCGGCAGGGGGCGAGGGGACTGAAGCTTTCTTT. This translates into CASRSAGGEGTEAFF.